This TCR beta chain was recorded in a study of T cell responses to AZD1222 COVID-19 vaccine. Background on the study: Second-dose intervals of approximately 4 or approximately 12 weeks were pooled. General observations from the study: After the peak T cell response, and only then, were repertoires sampled. Spike-specific TCR breadth and depth both grew after two AZD1222 doses.

The V and J ends lost 5 bases and 4 bases, in that order; junction bases with no gene match: 5. CDR1 is SGHVS and CDR2 is FQNEAQ in the germline V gene. The CDR3 consists of 15 residues. Some clones are missing from TCRdb's copy, which holds only in-frame ones; the method was immunoSEQ multiplex PCR. Of about 150,000 clones listed, around 89% are singletons. With respect to this clone: Its matching antigen is unknown.

This clonotype originated in an adult in good health. This chain joins TRBV7-8 and TRBJ2-2; 9 bases are a match to TRBD1. Source: peripheral blood, taken on day 0 of AZD1222 vaccination. The CDR3 sequence: CASSPRTGATGELFF. CDR3 bases: TGTGCCAGCAGCCCGCGGACAGGGGCCACCGGGGAGCTGTTTTTT.